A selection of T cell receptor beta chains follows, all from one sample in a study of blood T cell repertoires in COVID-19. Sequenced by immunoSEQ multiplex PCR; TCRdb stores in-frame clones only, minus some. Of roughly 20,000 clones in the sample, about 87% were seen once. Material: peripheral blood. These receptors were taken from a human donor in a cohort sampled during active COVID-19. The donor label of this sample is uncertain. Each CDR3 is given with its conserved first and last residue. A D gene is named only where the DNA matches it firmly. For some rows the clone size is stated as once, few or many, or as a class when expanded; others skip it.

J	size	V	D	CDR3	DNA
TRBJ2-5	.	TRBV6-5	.	CASNPGQPQETQYF	TGTGCCAGCAACCCAGGACAGCCCCAAGAGACCCAGTACTTC
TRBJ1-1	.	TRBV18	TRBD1	CASSPGQGALDTEAFF	TGTGCCAGCTCACCGGGACAGGGGGCTCTAGACACTGAAGCTTTCTTT
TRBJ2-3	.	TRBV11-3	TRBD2	CASSLGGGGGADTQYF	TGTGCCAGCAGTCTGGGGGGGGGTGGAGGCGCAGATACGCAGTATTTT
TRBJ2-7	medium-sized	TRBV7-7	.	CASSRDMGKEQYF	TGTGCCAGCAGCAGGGACATGGGGAAGGAGCAGTACTTC
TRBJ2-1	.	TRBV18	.	CASSEERINEQFF	TGTGCCAGCTCAGAGGAGCGGATTAATGAGCAGTTCTTC
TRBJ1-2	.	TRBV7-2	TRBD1	CASSLPWTGGGGYTF	TGTGCCAGCAGCTTACCGTGGACAGGGGGGGGAGGCTACACCTTC
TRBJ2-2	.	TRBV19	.	CASSIGGTANTGELFF	TGTGCCAGTAGTATTGGGGGGACAGCGAACACCGGGGAGCTGTTTTTT
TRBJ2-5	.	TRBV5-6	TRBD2	CASSPTGEGGETQYF	TGTGCCAGCAGCCCTACCGGGGAGGGTGGAGAGACCCAGTACTTC
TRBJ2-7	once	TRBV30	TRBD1	CAWSITGTGPYEQYF	TGTGCCTGGAGTATAACCGGGACAGGGCCCTACGAGCAGTACTTC
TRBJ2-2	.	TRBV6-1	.	CASSEGVVFTGELFF	TGTGCCAGCAGTGAAGGAGTGGTCTTCACCGGGGAGCTGTTTTTT
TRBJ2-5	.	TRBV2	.	CASSDRTQETQYF	TGTGCCAGCAGTGACAGGACTCAAGAGACCCAGTACTTC
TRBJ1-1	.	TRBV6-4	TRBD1	CASSSGGNTEAFF	TGTGCCAGCAGCTCAGGGGGTAACACTGAAGCTTTCTTT
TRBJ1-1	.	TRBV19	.	CASSTGLTRNTEAFF	TGTGCCAGTAGTACCGGACTCACAAGGAACACTGAAGCTTTCTTT
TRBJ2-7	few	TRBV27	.	CASSSHISPGEQYF	TGTGCCAGCAGCTCTCACATAAGCCCGGGGGAGCAGTACTTC